The 21 T cell receptor beta chains below all came from one sample that was sequenced in a study of tumor-infiltrating lymphocytes in primary liver carcinoma. TCR beta cDNA was reverse-transcribed from about 500 ng of total RNA. The reaction used a constant-region primer and ProtoScript II reverse transcriptase. Slightly modified ARM-PCR, run as three nested multiplex PCR rounds, produced the TCR beta libraries. Running about 11 cycles apiece, the first two PCR rounds relied on TRBV1-TRBV30 forward primers together with a C-beta reverse primer. TCRdb itself ran the multiplex PCR reads through MiXCR, one entry per CDR3 protein. The sample lists some 200,000 distinct CDR3 sequences; about 61% were seen once. Germline DNA was extracted alongside blood RNA, which was obtained from unsorted whole blood. The sample taken for sequencing was peripheral blood. The receptors shown here come from an older woman with primary liver carcinoma and hepatitis B virus infection.

The chain has TRBV5-1 and TRBJ2-1; 9 nucleotides line up with TRBD2. Germline V gives CDR1 SGHRS, CDR2 YFSETQ. This CDR3 spans 15 amino acids. Losses at the gene ends were 3 bases for V and 4 bases for J; bases not matched to a gene: 5. The CDR3 region is CASSWGLAIYNEQFF. The CDR3 DNA is TGCGCCAGCAGCTGGGGACTAGCAATTTACAATGAGCAGTTCTTC. Supplemented by reference TRBV5-1 and TRBJ2-1, the full variable domain reads KAGVTQTPRYLIKTRGQQVTLSCSPISGHRSVSWYQQTPGQGLQFLFEYFSETQRNKGNFPGRFSGRQFSNSRSEMNVSTLELGDSALYLCASSWGLAIYNEQFFGPGTRLTVL.

This clonotype was detected a few times. The chain recombines TRBV5-1 with TRBJ2-1; 12 positions match TRBD2. Germline CDR1 reads SGHRS; CDR2 reads YFSETQ. V lost 2 bases, J lost 0 bases, and 3 bases stayed unmatched. The CDR3 sequence is 17 residues long. The CDR3 spells CASSFGTSGPSYNEQFF. Here the CDR3 DNA reads TGCGCCAGCAGCTTTGGGACTAGCGGGCCCTCCTACAATGAGCAGTTCTTC.

The chain combines TRBV11-3 with TRBJ1-1; TRBD1 is a possible D gene (5 bases). The CDR3 sequence is 15 residues long. Trimming removed 3 bases at V and 11 bases at J, with 22 bases between. From germline, CDR1 is SGHNT and CDR2 YENEEA. The CDR3 region is CASSFDHLEQDEAFF. The CDR3, as DNA: TGTGCCAGCAGCTTCGATCATTTGGAACAGGATGAGGCTTTCTTT.

As regards this clonotype: At one of its ends the junction is not consistent with the germline gene, which may arise from a read error. The rearrangement links TRBV6-5 to TRBJ2-2; TRBD1 might be the D (5 bases). Germline V gives CDR1 MNHEY, CDR2 SVGAGI. This CDR3 has 15 amino acids. The CDR3: CASRRSGTNTGELFF. The CDR3, as DNA: TGTGCTAGCAGACGTTCAGGGACGAACACCGGGGAGCTGTTTTTT.

This clonotype occurred many times. The DNA of the CDR3 is TGTGCCAGCAGCTTAGAGGGCTCTAGCGCTGCAGATACGCAGTATTTT. Translated, it gives CASSLEGSSAADTQYF. The chain employs TRBV11-2 and TRBJ2-3, with a possible D match to TRBD2 (6 bases). V shed 0 bases and J shed 4 bases, with 14 bases lying between them. The CDR3 runs to 16 residues. CDR1 SGHAT and CDR2 FQNNGV come from the germline V gene.

This clonotype was counted a few times. This may be a read error: a much more frequent sequence differs by one nucleotide. The rearrangement uses TRBV10-3 and TRBJ2-5, with D perhaps matching TRBD2 (7 bases). V lost 3 bases and J lost 1, with 18 bases in between. There are 17 residues in the CDR3. CDR1 is ENHRY and CDR2 is SYGVKD in the germline V gene. In DNA form, the CDR3 reads TGTGCCATCAGTGATAAAACAGGGAGGGAGGGCCAAGAGACCCAGTACTTC. Its translation: CAISDKTGREGQETQYF.

This clonotype came up many times. In DNA, the CDR3 is TGTGCCAGCAGCTTGGCCGGGACAGGGGGCGGGGGGTATGAGCAGTTCTTC. It specifies CASSLAGTGGGGYEQFF. V and J are TRBV5-5 and TRBJ2-1; the match to TRBD1 covers 12 bases. The germline CDR1 and CDR2 sequences are SGHKS and YYEKEE (reference sequence). With 0 bases clipped from V and 8 bases from J, the junction kept 9 bases outside the gene matches. The CDR3 loop spans 17 amino acids.

To note about this clonotype: This may arise from a read error, as a much more abundant clone is one base away. The rearrangement uses TRBV12-3 or TRBV12-4 and TRBJ1-2; D remains ambiguous. V lost 3 bases to trimming and J lost 4 bases, with 21 bases between them. This CDR3 has 17 amino acids. CDR3: CASSFSFLDGPSYGYTF. The CDR3 region has the DNA TGTGCCAGCAGTTTTTCGTTCCTAGACGGTCCGTCCTATGGCTACACCTTC.

J is TRBJ2-5 and V is TRBV19; 7 bases align to TRBD1. CDR3 length: 15 residues. Germline CDR1 and CDR2: LNHDA and SQIVND (reference sequence). V shed 4 bases and J 5 bases; nucleotides not matched to a gene: 10. The CDR3 reads CASSRADRKGETQYF. Written as DNA, the CDR3 is TGTGCCAGTAGTAGGGCGGACAGGAAAGGCGAGACCCAGTACTTC.

Remarks on this clonotype: A much larger clone differs by one base, so this may be a read error. The gene calls are TRBV4-1 and TRBJ2-5; D is perhaps TRBD1 (5 bases). The V end lost 3 bases, the J end lost 5 bases, and 22 bases lay between the germline ends. Looked up from germline, CDR1 is MGHRA and CDR2 is YSYEKL. This CDR3 spans 17 amino acids. CDR3 nucleotide sequence: TGCGCCAGCAGCCAGACATCCTACGCAAGGGGCGCGGAGACCCAGTACTTC. It yields the protein CASSQTSYARGAETQYF.

Worth noting for this clonotype: One end of the junction varies from germline; a read error may be responsible. This chain links TRBV11-2 with TRBJ2-7; 8 bases line up with TRBD1. From germline, CDR1 is SGHAT and CDR2 FQNNGV. The CDR3 extends over 16 amino acids. The CDR3 region has the DNA TGTGCCAACAGGCGTGCTGGAGGCAGGGGGCGATACGGGCAGTACTTC. Translated: CANRRAGGRGRYGQYF. Full variable domain (outside the CDR3, taken from reference TRBV11-2 and TRBJ2-7): EAGVAQSPRYKIIEKRQSVAFWCNPISGHATLYWYQQILGQGPKLLIQFQNNGVVDDSQLPKDRFSAERLKGVDSTLKIQPAKLEDSAVYLCANRRAGGRGRYGQYFGPGTRLTVT.

Comment on this clonotype: One end of the junction varies from germline; a read error may be responsible. This chain uses TRBV13 with TRBJ1-3, with TRBD1 as a possible D gene (6 bases). CDR1 is PRHDT and CDR2 is FYEKMQ in the germline V gene (reference sequence). CDR3 length: 16 amino acids. The CDR3 DNA follows: TGTGCCAGCAGCAGAGGAGGACAGAACTCTGGAAACATCATATATTTT. This translates into CASSRGGQNSGNIIYF.

This chain joins TRBV10-3 and TRBJ1-1, with D tentatively TRBD1 (6 bases). V was pared by 4 bases and J by 1 base, with 16 bases between. The CDR3 consists of 16 residues. CDR1 is ENHRY, CDR2 SYGVKD, per germline. CDR3 amino acids: CAISGGQGRGNTEAFF. The CDR3 region has the DNA TGTGCCATCAGTGGTGGGCAGGGGAGGGGGAACACTGAAGCTTTCTTT.

Of note for this clonotype: At one end the junction does not follow the germline gene, possibly because of a read error. This chain links TRBV11-2 with TRBJ1-2; D uncertain. The CDR3 has 15 residues. Germline assignment: CDR1 SGHAT and CDR2 FQNNGV. The CDR3, as DNA: TGTGCCAGCAACTTAGGATCTGGGTCGGGCTATGGCTACACCTTC. This encodes CASNLGSGSGYGYTF.

Comments on this clonotype: One junction end disagrees with the germline gene, perhaps due to a read error. The V call is TRBV4-1, the J call TRBJ2-7; maybe TRBD1 (7 bases). Germline CDR1 and CDR2: MGHRA and YSYEKL. This CDR3 has 17 residues. This CDR3 reads CAGSQDLGYRGLYEQYF. The CDR3 DNA sequence: TGCGCCGGCAGTCAAGACCTAGGTTACAGGGGACTCTACGAGCAGTACTTC.

This clonotype appeared many times. The V call is TRBV6-1, the J call TRBJ2-7; TRBD2 might be the D (7 bases). The germline V gene has CDR1 MNHNS and CDR2 SASEGT. The CDR3 has 14 residues. The V gene lost 6 bases and the J gene lost 7 bases, with 19 bases spanning the gap. In nucleotides, the CDR3 is TGTGCCAGCAGCACCGGACTAGGAGGGGGTGAGCAGTACTTC. Protein product: CASSTGLGGGEQYF.

This clonotype occurred many times. The V and J genes are TRBV4-2 and TRBJ2-7; 9 nucleotides match TRBD2. The CDR3 runs 16 residues. V was clipped by 2 bases and J by 3 bases; unmatched bases: 8. Germline CDR1 LGHNA, CDR2 YNFKEQ. CDR3 nucleotide sequence: TGTGCCAGCAGCCAATCTGTGACTAGCGGAAACTACGAGCAGTACTTC. Translating gives CASSQSVTSGNYEQYF.

In the case of this clonotype: This could be a read error, since a much larger clone is one nucleotide away. The chain links TRBV4-2 to TRBJ2-1, with 7 nucleotides matching TRBD1. Germline V gene sequence: CDR1 LGHNA, CDR2 YNFKEQ. The CDR3 has 18 residues. This CDR3 is CASSQALTTGAPYNVQFF. In DNA, the CDR3 is TGTGCCAGCAGCCAAGCCCTGACCACAGGGGCCCCCTACAATGTGCAGTTCTTC.

This clonotype has at least ten counts. V gene TRBV4-2 combines with J gene TRBJ2-5, with D unclear. Trimming cost V 3 bases and J 2 bases, with 4 bases left between them. CDR3 length: 12 residues. CDR1 is LGHNA, CDR2 YNFKEQ, per germline. The CDR3: CASSHPQETQYF. CDR3 nucleotide sequence: TGTGCCAGCAGCCACCCACAAGAGACCCAGTACTTC.

This chain uses TRBV19 with TRBJ2-7; the D gene is possibly TRBD1 (6 bases). V lost 6 bases, J lost 2 bases, and 17 bases lay in between. The CDR3 loop spans 15 amino acids. CDR1 LNHDA and CDR2 SQIVND come from the germline V gene (reference sequence). This CDR3 is CASSPSEGDTYEQYF. The CDR3 region has the DNA TGTGCCAGTAGCCCTAGTGAAGGGGACACCTACGAGCAGTACTTC.

This chain connects TRBV5-1 to TRBJ2-7; 11 nucleotides line up with TRBD2. Germline V gives CDR1 SGHRS, CDR2 YFSETQ. CDR3 length equals 16 residues. J gave up 6 bases and V 0 bases, and 8 bases lay outside the gene matches. CDR3: CASSLAPTSGSSEQYF. In DNA, the CDR3 is TGCGCCAGCAGCTTGGCCCCTACTAGCGGGAGTAGCGAGCAGTACTTC.